These 3 T cell receptor beta chains share one sample of origin, sequenced in a study of cytomegalovirus exposure and HLA in healthy donors. PCR involved 60 Vbeta and 13 Jbeta primers. Produced via immunoSEQ multiplex PCR; TCRdb's table is partial and in-frame only. The sample includes 300,000 or so clones, roughly four fifths of them seen just once. Sequencing was carried out using PBMCs. These receptors were taken from a middle-aged woman in good health and CMV-seropositive.

The rearrangement joins TRBV7-9 to TRBJ1-2, with D possibly matching TRBD1 (6 bases). CDR3 size: 15 residues. Trimming removed 5 bases from V and 4 bases from J, with 17 bases in between. Germline values: CDR1 SEHNR, CDR2 FQNEAQ (reference sequence). The CDR3 DNA reads TGTGCCAGCAGCCCCGGGGGGCCAGGGAGCTATGGCTACACCTTC. This gives the protein CASSPGGPGSYGYTF. The entire variable domain, with the rest obtained from reference TRBV7-9 and TRBJ1-2, is as follows: DTGVSQNPRHKITKRGQNVTFRCDPISEHNRLYWYRQTLGQGPEFLTYFQNEAQLEKSRLLSDRFSAERPKGSFSTLEIQRTEQGDSAMYLCASSPGGPGSYGYTFGSGTRLTVV.

The genes are TRBV6-1 and TRBJ2-5; TRBD2 aligns across 7 bases. The V and J ends lost 2 bases and 12 bases, in that order; junction bases with no gene match: 9. This CDR3 region has 13 residues. Germline V CDR1 and CDR2: MNHNS, SASEGT. CDR3 sequence (DNA): TGTGCCAGCAGTGAATCCTGGGGGGGAGCGAAGTACTTC. Protein product: CASSESWGGAKYF.

This chain connects TRBV30 to TRBJ2-7; TRBD1 is a possible D gene (7 bases). CDR1 is GTSNPN and CDR2 is SVGIG in the germline V gene (reference sequence). The CDR3 extends over 16 amino acids. Trimming took off 2 bases at V and 2 bases at J, with 19 bases between the two ends. The CDR3, as DNA: TGTGCCTGGAGTCGTGCGGGACAGCCAATCCCCTACGAGCAGTACTTC. Translating gives CAWSRAGQPIPYEQYF. The full variable domain, with the rest looked up from reference TRBV30 and TRBJ2-7, is SQTIHQWPATLVQPVGSPLSLECTVEGTSNPNLYWYRQAAGRGLQLLFYSVGIGQISSEVPQNLSASRPQDRQFILSSKKLLLSDSGFYLCAWSRAGQPIPYEQYFGPGTRLTVT.